This T cell receptor beta chain stems from a study of shared clonotypes between healthy human individuals. The sorted-subset replicate PCRs were given about 210 ng DNA, which is 27,000 or so T cell genomes. Sequenced by immunoSEQ multiplex PCR; TCRdb stores in-frame clones only, minus some. The sample holds a few million clones; 95% are singletons and the top ten take roughly 0.13%. Concerning this clone: The antigen is undetermined.

Whole-study results and caveats: The study found roughly 5% of naive CD4 clonotypes shared across a few donors.

V gave up 5 bases and J gave up 1 base, with 9 bases separating them. In germline, CDR1 is SGHRS, CDR2 YFSETQ. The CDR3 is 13 amino acids. The chain joins TRBV5-1 to TRBJ1-1, with unresolved D. This TCR came from a man between 18 and 35 years old in good health. What was sequenced was naive CD4+ T cells sorted from blood. Described subset: CD45RA+ positively selected. CDR3 DNA sequence: TGCGCCAGCAGTGCCCCAGCGAACACTGAAGCTTTCTTT. It codes for CASSAPANTEAFF.